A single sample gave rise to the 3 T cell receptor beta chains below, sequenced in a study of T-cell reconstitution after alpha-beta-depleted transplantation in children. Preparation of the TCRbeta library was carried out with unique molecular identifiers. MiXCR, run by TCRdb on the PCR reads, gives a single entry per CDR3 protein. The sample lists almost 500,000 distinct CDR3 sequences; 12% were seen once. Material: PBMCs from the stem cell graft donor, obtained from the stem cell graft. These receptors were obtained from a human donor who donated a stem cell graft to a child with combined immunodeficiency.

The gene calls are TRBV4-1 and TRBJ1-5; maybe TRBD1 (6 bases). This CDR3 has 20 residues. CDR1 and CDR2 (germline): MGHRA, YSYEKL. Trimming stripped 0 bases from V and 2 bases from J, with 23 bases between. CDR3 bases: TGCGCCAGCAGCCAAGATGGTCCCACGACAGGCCTAGGGGGCAATCAGCCCCAGCATTTT. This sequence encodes CASSQDGPTTGLGGNQPQHF.

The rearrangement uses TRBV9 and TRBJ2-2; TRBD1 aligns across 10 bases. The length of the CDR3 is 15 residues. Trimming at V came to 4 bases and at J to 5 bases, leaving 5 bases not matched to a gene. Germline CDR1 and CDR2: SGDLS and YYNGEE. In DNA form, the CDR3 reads TGTGCCAGCAGCACGGACAGGGGGAGGACCGGGGAGCTGTTTTTT. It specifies CASSTDRGRTGELFF.

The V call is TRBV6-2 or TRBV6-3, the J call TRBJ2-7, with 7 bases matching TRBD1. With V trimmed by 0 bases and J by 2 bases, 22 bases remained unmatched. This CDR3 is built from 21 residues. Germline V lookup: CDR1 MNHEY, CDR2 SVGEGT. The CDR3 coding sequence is TGTGCCAGCAGTTACTCCCTCTCCGGGACAGAAAAGACTCTTCGACCCTACGAGCAGTACTTC. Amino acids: CASSYSLSGTEKTLRPYEQYF.